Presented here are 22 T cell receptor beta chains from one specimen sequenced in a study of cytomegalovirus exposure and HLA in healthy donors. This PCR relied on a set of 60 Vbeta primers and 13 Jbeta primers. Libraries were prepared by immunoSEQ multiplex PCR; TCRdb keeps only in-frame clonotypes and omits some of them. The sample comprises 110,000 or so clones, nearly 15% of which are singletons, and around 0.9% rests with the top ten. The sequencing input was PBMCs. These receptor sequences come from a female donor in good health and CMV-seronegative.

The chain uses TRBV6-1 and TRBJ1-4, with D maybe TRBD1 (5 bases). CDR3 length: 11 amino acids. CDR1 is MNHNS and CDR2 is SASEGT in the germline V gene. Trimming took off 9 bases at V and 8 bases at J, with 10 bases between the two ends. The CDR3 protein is CASSGGEKLFF. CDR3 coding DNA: TGTGCCAGTAGCGGGGGGGAAAAACTGTTTTTT.

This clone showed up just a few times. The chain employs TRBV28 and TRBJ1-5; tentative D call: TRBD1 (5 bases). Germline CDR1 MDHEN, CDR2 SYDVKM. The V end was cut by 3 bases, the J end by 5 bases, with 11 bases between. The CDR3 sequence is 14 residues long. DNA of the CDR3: TGTGCCAGCAGTTTCGCAGGGTACCATCAGCCCCAGCATTTT. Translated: CASSFAGYHQPQHF.

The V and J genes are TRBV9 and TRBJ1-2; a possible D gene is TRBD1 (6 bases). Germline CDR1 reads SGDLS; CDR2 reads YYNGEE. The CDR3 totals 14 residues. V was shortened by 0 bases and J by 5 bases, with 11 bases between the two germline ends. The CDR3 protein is CASSVGTETYGYTF. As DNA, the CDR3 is TGTGCCAGCAGCGTAGGGACAGAGACGTATGGCTACACCTTC.

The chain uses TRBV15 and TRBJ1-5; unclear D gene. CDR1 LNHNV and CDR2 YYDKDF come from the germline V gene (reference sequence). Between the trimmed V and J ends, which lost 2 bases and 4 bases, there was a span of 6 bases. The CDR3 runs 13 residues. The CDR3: CATSRSQNQPQHF. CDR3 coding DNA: TGTGCCACCAGCAGATCCCAAAATCAGCCCCAGCATTTT.

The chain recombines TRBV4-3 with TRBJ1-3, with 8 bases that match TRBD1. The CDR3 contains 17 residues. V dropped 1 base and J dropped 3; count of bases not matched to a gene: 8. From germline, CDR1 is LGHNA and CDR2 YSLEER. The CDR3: CASSQAQGGRGGNTIYF. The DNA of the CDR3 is TGCGCCAGCAGCCAAGCACAGGGGGGGAGAGGTGGAAACACCATATATTTT.

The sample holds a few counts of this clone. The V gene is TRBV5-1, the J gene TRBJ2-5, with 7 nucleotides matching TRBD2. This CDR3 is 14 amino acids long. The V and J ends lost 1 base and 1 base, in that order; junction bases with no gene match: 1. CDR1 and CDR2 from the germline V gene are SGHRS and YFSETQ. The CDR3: CASSLREGQETQYF. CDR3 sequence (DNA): TGCGCCAGCAGCTTGAGGGAGGGCCAAGAGACCCAGTACTTC.

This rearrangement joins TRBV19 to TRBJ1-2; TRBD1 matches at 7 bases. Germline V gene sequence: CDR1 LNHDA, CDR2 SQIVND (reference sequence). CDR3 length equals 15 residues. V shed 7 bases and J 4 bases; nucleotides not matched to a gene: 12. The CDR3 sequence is CASTPQGIVPYGYTF. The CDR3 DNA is TGTGCCAGTACCCCACAGGGGATAGTTCCCTATGGCTACACCTTC.

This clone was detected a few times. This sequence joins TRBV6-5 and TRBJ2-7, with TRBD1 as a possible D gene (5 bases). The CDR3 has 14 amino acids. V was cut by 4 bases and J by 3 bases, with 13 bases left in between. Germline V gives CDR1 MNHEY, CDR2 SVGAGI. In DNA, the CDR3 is TGTGCCAGCAGTTTCGCCCAGGGTATCTACGAGCAGTACTTC. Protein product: CASSFAQGIYEQYF.

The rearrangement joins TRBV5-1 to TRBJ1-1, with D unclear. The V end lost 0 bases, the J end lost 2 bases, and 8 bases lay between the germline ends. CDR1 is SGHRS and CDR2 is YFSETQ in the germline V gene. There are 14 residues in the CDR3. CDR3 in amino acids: CASSLDRDNTEAFF. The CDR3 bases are TGCGCCAGCAGCTTGGATCGGGATAACACTGAAGCTTTCTTT.

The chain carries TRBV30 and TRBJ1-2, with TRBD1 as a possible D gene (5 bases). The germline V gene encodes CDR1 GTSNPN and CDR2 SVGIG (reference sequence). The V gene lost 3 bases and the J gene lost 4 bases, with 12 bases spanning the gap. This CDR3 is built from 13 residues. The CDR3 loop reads CAWRADSFYGYTF. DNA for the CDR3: TGTGCCTGGAGGGCCGACAGTTTCTATGGCTACACCTTC.

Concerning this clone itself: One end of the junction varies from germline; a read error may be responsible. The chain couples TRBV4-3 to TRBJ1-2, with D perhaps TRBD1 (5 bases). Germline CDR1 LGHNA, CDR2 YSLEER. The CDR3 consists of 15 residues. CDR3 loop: CASSQGQGGNYGYPF. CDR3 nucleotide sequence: TGCGCCAGCAGCCAAGGTCAGGGAGGCAACTATGGCTACCCCTTC.

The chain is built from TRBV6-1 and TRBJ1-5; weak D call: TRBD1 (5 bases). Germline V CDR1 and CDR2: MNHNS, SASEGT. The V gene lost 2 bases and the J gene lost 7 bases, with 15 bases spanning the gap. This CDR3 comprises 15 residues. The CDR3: CASSESGGPQQPQHF. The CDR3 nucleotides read TGTGCCAGCAGTGAAAGCGGGGGACCGCAACAGCCCCAGCATTTT.

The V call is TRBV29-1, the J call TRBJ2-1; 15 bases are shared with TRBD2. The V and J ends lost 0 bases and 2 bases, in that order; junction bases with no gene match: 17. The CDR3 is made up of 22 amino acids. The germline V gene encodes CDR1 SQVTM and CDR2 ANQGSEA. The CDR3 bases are TGCAGCGTTGAAGATCTCAGTCAGGGACTAGCGGGAGGAACCCTTCCCTACAATGAGCAGTTCTTC. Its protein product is CSVEDLSQGLAGGTLPYNEQFF.

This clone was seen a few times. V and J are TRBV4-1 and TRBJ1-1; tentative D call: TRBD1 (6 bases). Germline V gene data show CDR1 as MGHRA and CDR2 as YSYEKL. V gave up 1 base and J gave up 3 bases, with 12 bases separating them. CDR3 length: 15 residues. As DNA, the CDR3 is TGCGCCAGCAGCCAAGCCCAGGGGCGACACACTGAAGCTTTCTTT. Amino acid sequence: CASSQAQGRHTEAFF.

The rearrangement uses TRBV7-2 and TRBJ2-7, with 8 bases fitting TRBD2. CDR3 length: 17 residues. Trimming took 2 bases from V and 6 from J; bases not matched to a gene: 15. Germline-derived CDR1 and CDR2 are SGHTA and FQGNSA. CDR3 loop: CASSLISGGTRGPEQYF. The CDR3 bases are TGTGCCAGCAGCTTAATCTCGGGGGGGACTAGAGGACCCGAGCAGTACTTC. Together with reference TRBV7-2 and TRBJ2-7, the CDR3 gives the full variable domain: GAGVSQSPSNKVTEKGKDVELRCDPISGHTALYWYRQSLGQGLEFLIYFQGNSAPDKSGLPSDRFSAERTGGSVSTLTIQRTQQEDSAVYLCASSLISGGTRGPEQYFGPGTRLTVT.

CDR3 nucleotides: TGTGCCAGCAGCCCCCATACAGGGACCAATCAGCCCCAGCATTTT. Its translation is CASSPHTGTNQPQHF. V usage is TRBV2 and J usage is TRBJ1-5, with D possibly matching TRBD1 (6 bases). Germline-derived CDR1 and CDR2 are SNHLY and FYNNEI. The CDR3 sequence is 15 residues long. The V end lost 6 bases, the J end lost 3 bases, and 15 bases lay between the germline ends.

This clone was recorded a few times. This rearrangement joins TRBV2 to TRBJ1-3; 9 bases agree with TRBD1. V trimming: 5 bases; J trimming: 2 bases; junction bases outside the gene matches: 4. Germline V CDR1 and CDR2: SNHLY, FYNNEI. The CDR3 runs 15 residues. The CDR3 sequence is CASSWGQGTGNTIYF. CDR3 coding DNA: TGTGCCAGCAGTTGGGGACAGGGTACTGGAAACACCATATATTTT.

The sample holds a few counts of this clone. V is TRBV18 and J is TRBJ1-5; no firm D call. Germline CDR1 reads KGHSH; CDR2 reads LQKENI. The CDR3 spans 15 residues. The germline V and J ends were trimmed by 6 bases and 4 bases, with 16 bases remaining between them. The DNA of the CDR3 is TGTGCCAGCTCGGGAGGTGTAGGAGGGAATCAGCCCCAGCATTTT. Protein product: CASSGGVGGNQPQHF.

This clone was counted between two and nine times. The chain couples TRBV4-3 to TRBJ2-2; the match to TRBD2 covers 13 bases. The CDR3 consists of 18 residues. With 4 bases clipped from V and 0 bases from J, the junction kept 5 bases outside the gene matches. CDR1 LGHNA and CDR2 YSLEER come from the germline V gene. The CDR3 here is CASSPGLAGASNTGELFF. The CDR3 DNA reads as TGCGCCAGCAGCCCAGGACTAGCGGGGGCCTCGAACACCGGGGAGCTGTTTTTT.

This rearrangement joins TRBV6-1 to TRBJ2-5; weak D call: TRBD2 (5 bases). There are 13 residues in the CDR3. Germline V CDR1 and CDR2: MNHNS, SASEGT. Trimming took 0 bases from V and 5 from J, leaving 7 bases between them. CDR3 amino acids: CASSEAGEETQYF. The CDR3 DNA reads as TGTGCCAGCAGTGAAGCTGGGGAGGAGACCCAGTACTTC.

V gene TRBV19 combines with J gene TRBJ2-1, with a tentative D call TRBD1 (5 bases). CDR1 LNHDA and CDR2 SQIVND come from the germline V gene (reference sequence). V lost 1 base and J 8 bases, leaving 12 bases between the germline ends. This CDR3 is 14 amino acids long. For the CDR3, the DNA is TGTGCCAGTAGTATAGGGGGCTTATATTATGAGCAGTTCTTC. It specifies CASSIGGLYYEQFF.

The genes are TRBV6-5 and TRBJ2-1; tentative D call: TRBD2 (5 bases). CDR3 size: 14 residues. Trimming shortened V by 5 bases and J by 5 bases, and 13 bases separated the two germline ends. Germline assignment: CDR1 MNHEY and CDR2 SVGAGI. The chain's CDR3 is CASSPDLRHNEQFF. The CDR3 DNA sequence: TGTGCCAGCAGTCCGGACTTGCGGCACAATGAGCAGTTCTTC.